The 10 T cell receptor beta chains presented below share a single source sample, sequenced in a study of glioma-infiltrating T cells. The iRepertoire nested amplicon-rescue multiplex PCR amplified TCR alpha and beta CDR3s from RNA. TCRdb reanalysed the multiplex PCR reads using MiXCR and keeps one entry per CDR3 protein. The sample consists of approximately 120,000 distinct CDR3 sequences, about 23% of them appearing once. The source material was glioma tissue, nonneoplastic brain tissue, or PBMCs (not recorded which). Source of these receptors: a human donor with low-grade glioma or glioblastoma, undergoing nonglioma brain surgery, or in good health (not recorded which).

The sample holds many counts of this clonotype. V gene TRBV14 combines with J gene TRBJ1-1; D remains ambiguous. Deletions cut 0 bases from V and 3 bases from J, with 11 bases between. From germline, CDR1 is SGHDN and CDR2 FVKESK. This CDR3 has 15 amino acids. CDR3 DNA sequence: TGTGCCAGCAGCCAAGAGCGGGTTTGGGACACTGAAGCTTTCTTT. Translating gives CASSQERVWDTEAFF.

This clonotype was seen repeatedly, ten times or more. The rearrangement links TRBV14 to TRBJ2-3; D is unresolved. Germline CDR1 is SGHDN and CDR2 is FVKESK. V lost 4 bases, J lost 1 base, and 9 bases lay in between. This CDR3 has 14 residues. The CDR3 protein is CASSPRAGTDTQYF. CDR3 in DNA: TGTGCCAGCAGCCCACGCGCGGGCACAGATACGCAGTATTTT.

This clonotype was counted at least ten times. This chain links TRBV6-1 with TRBJ1-1, with a weak D call TRBD1 (6 bases). V was shortened by 5 bases and J by 9 bases, with 16 bases between the two germline ends. CDR1 MNHNS and CDR2 SASEGT come from the germline V gene. The CDR3 extends over 13 amino acids. The CDR3 sequence is CASSLDRDTKAFF. The CDR3 region has the DNA TGTGCCAGCAGTTTAGACCGGGACACCAAAGCTTTCTTT.

On this clonotype itself: The junction differs from germline at one of its ends, possibly a read error. This sequence joins TRBV20-1 and TRBJ2-7; D is ambiguous. The CDR3 is 15 amino acids. Per the germline V gene, CDR1 is DFQATT and CDR2 is SNEGSKA (reference sequence). The CDR3 region has the DNA TGCAGTGCTAGAGATAGCAACAATGGCTCCTACGATCAGTACTTC. Its protein product is CSARDSNNGSYDQYF.

This clonotype was counted at least ten times. CDR3 loop: CASSLPTRNEQFF. The CDR3 DNA reads TGTGCCAGCAGCCTTCCGACGAGAAATGAGCAGTTCTTC. This chain links TRBV3-1 with TRBJ2-1; D uncertain. The V and J ends lost 4 bases and 7 bases respectively, with 11 bases between them. The CDR3 covers 13 residues. Germline values: CDR1 LGHDT, CDR2 YNNKEL (reference sequence).

Notes on this clonotype: Just one base apart from a much larger clone, this may be a read error. The chain carries TRBV7-9 and TRBJ1-1; unclear D gene. The CDR3 consists of 14 residues. CDR1 is SEHNR, CDR2 FQNEAQ, per germline (reference sequence). V lost 6 bases and J 5 bases, leaving 16 bases between the germline ends. CDR3: CASRFPGRKTEAFF. CDR3 nucleotide sequence: TGTGCCAGCAGGTTCCCGGGCAGGAAAACTGAAGCTTTCTTT.

This clonotype was seen repeatedly, ten times or more. This chain links TRBV4-3 with TRBJ2-7, with D perhaps assigned TRBD1 or TRBD2 (5 bases each). Germline V lookup: CDR1 LGHNA, CDR2 YSLEER. This CDR3 has 17 amino acids. Trimming stripped 0 bases from V and 3 bases from J, with 18 bases between. The CDR3 region is CASSQEVPRDALYEQYF. In DNA form, the CDR3 reads TGCGCCAGCAGCCAAGAGGTCCCCCGGGACGCCCTCTACGAGCAGTACTTC.

This clonotype was observed many times. A read error may explain this, as a much larger clone is one base away. The rearrangement joins TRBV6-2 or TRBV6-3 to TRBJ2-1, with 7 bases aligning to TRBD2. Germline lookup yields CDR1 MNHEY and CDR2 SVGEGT. CDR3 length: 16 amino acids. For the CDR3, the DNA is TGTGCCAGCAGTTACGGGACGGGAGGACTGAGTAATGGGCAGTTCTTC. Encoded protein: CASSYGTGGLSNGQFF.

This clonotype was detected only a few times. The rearrangement links TRBV12-3 or TRBV12-4 to TRBJ2-1; TRBD2 matches at 11 bases. This CDR3 contains 17 residues. The ends lost 1 base at V and 3 bases at J; junction bases unmatched: 5. Here the CDR3 reads CASSLVTSGSGYNEQFF. The DNA of the CDR3 is TGTGCCAGCAGTTTAGTCACTAGCGGGAGTGGCTACAATGAGCAGTTCTTC.

This clonotype has more than one count but fewer than ten. The chain is built from TRBV7-3 and TRBJ2-6, with D hard to call. The CDR3 length is 15 residues. V lost 3 bases, J lost 1 base, and 7 bases lay in between. Germline-derived CDR1 and CDR2 are SGHTA and FQGTGA. The CDR3 spells CASSFTGSGANVLTF. The CDR3 nucleotides are TGTGCCAGCAGCTTTACGGGTTCTGGGGCCAACGTCCTGACTTTC.